Included here is one T cell receptor beta chain sequence, with context. Its antigen is currently unknown. Sequencing used immunoSEQ multiplex PCR; TCRdb keeps in-frame clones, though not all of them. Among about 26,000 clones listed, approximately 77% were seen once. Patients with chemo-refractory metastatic non-small-cell lung cancer received focal radiation plus CTLA-4 blockade with ipilimumab. This sample was included in a study of radiotherapy plus CTLA-4 blockade in lung cancer. Study-level information: With roughly a third of patients having disease control, objective responses were seen in roughly 19%.

Overall study results and limits: It was early blood T cell clone dynamics, with interferon-beta, that reportedly best predicted response. Following radiotherapy plus ipilimumab, tumor-derived TCR clones expanded in the blood.

From germline, CDR1 is MNHEY and CDR2 SMNVEV (reference sequence). V lost 6 bases and J lost 2, with 4 bases in between. This CDR3 has 12 residues. This receptor was taken from a human donor with non-small cell lung cancer that progressed on radiotherapy plus ipilimumab. The V call is TRBV27, the J call TRBJ2-2; D remains ambiguous. The sequences come from peripheral blood, collected from a patient treated with radiotherapy plus ipilimumab. The CDR3 spells CASSRNTGELFF. The DNA for the CDR3 is TGTGCCAGCAGCCGAAACACCGGGGAGCTGTTTTTT.